These 19 T cell receptor beta chains were sequenced from one sample in a study of a mutant IDH1 vaccine in newly diagnosed glioma. Some clones are missing from TCRdb's copy, which holds only in-frame ones; the method was immunoSEQ multiplex PCR. This sample has tens of thousands of clones; about 86% occur once, and the top ten carry around 3%. Time point: baseline, week 1 (first vaccination visit). Indicated treatment: pre-vaccination baseline after standard-of-care therapy. The source was PBMCs, collected from a glioma patient treated with radiotherapy, temozolomide or both. All receptors derive from a man aged 25-40 years with glioma.

The V call is TRBV5-6, the J call TRBJ1-2; TRBD1 is a possible D gene (6 bases). This CDR3 spans 14 amino acids. Trimming stripped 3 bases from V and 4 bases from J, with 13 bases between. Germline CDR1 is SGHDT and CDR2 is YYEEEE. DNA for the CDR3: TGTGCCAGCAGCTCAGGGGCGCGGGGCTATGGCTACACCTTC. This sequence encodes CASSSGARGYGYTF.

The chain is built from TRBV27 and TRBJ2-7; D unresolved. With 3 bases removed from V and 3 bases from J, the gap between germline ends came to 12 bases. CDR3 length: 14 amino acids. CDR1 is MNHEY and CDR2 is SMNVEV in the germline V gene (reference sequence). In DNA, the CDR3 is TGTGCCAGCAGTTTTGGGCAGAGGCTCTACGAGCAGTACTTC. Translation gives CASSFGQRLYEQYF.

Points on this clone: The junction departs from germline at one end; a sequencing error may be responsible. V usage is TRBV7-9 and J usage is TRBJ2-5; a possible D gene is TRBD2 (5 bases). CDR1 and CDR2 (germline): SEHNR, FQNEAQ (reference sequence). This CDR3 has 18 amino acids. CDR3 DNA: TGTGCCAGCAGCTTATTTTCTGTCCCCGGGATACCCCAAGGGACCCAGTACTTC. This translates into CASSLFSVPGIPQGTQYF.

V is TRBV5-1 and J is TRBJ2-1, with D perhaps TRBD1 or TRBD2 (5 bases each). Germline lookup yields CDR1 SGHRS and CDR2 YFSETQ. The CDR3 is 14 residues long. Trimming stripped 4 bases from V and 5 bases from J, with 13 bases between. For the CDR3, the DNA is TGCGCCAGCAGCCCTGGGGGTTTAAACAATGAGCAGTTCTTC. This codes for CASSPGGLNNEQFF.

This clone was counted a few times. This chain connects TRBV2 to TRBJ1-5; 7 nucleotides line up with TRBD1. CDR3 size: 14 residues. V lost 5 bases, J lost 1 base, and 2 bases stayed unmatched. Germline V gene lookup returns CDR1 SNHLY and CDR2 FYNNEI. CDR3 nucleotides: TGTGCCAGCAGTATACAGGGGAGCAATCAGCCCCAGCATTTT. This encodes CASSIQGSNQPQHF.

This chain joins TRBV27 and TRBJ1-1; D might be TRBD1 (6 bases). V was shortened by 1 base and J by 2 bases, with 17 bases between the two germline ends. Germline-derived CDR1 and CDR2 are MNHEY and SMNVEV (reference sequence). The CDR3 is 17 amino acids. The DNA for the CDR3 is TGTGCCAGCAGTTTATGGGGGGGCCGCCTTGGCAACACTGAAGCTTTCTTT. Translation: CASSLWGGRLGNTEAFF.

V gene TRBV10-2 combines with J gene TRBJ2-7, with D unclear. In germline, CDR1 is WSHSY, CDR2 SAAADI. The CDR3 consists of 12 residues. V was cut by 3 bases and J by 2 bases, with 5 bases left in between. CDR3 sequence (DNA): TGCGCCAGCAGTGAAGACCCCTACGAGCAGTACTTC. It is translated as CASSEDPYEQYF.

The rearrangement links TRBV29-1 to TRBJ2-1; 9 positions match TRBD2. With 8 bases clipped from V and 2 bases from J, the junction kept 7 bases outside the gene matches. Germline assignment: CDR1 SQVTM and CDR2 ANQGSEA. The CDR3 contains 14 residues. The CDR3 nucleotides are TGCAGCCCTGGGCGGACTAGCGCCTACAATGAGCAGTTCTTC. This translates into CSPGRTSAYNEQFF.

The CDR3 DNA reads as TGTGCCAGCTCACCATACGGGACAGGGGCCTATGGAAACACCATATATTTT. It codes for CASSPYGTGAYGNTIYF. The chain recombines TRBV18 with TRBJ1-3; TRBD1 matches 10 bases. Germline-derived CDR1 and CDR2 are KGHSH and LQKENI. Germline trimming cut 2 bases from V and 3 bases from J; bases unmatched to any gene: 7. The CDR3 contains 17 residues.

The chain joins TRBV5-4 to TRBJ2-5; 9 bases are a match to TRBD1. J gave up 5 bases and V 4 bases, and 9 bases lay outside the gene matches. In germline, CDR1 is SGHNT, CDR2 YYREEE (reference sequence). The CDR3 extends over 15 amino acids. This chain's CDR3 is CASSRPGQGEETQYF. In DNA form, the CDR3 reads TGTGCCAGCAGCCGTCCGGGACAGGGTGAGGAGACCCAGTACTTC.

The V and J genes are TRBV4-1 and TRBJ2-4, with 7 bases lining up with TRBD1. This CDR3 has 12 amino acids. V shed 0 bases, J shed 13 bases, and the junction held 3 bases outside the gene matches. CDR1 is MGHRA and CDR2 is YSYEKL in the germline V gene. For the CDR3, the DNA is TGCGCCAGCAGCCAAGAGGGGACAGCGCAGTACTTC. Translating gives CASSQEGTAQYF.

This clone has a single count. This chain connects TRBV5-5 to TRBJ1-3; D remains ambiguous. The germline V gene has CDR1 SGHKS and CDR2 YYEKEE (reference sequence). The V gene lost 0 bases and the J gene lost 0 bases, with 13 bases spanning the gap. CDR3 length equals 17 residues. The CDR3 DNA reads as TGTGCCAGCAGCTTGGAGGAGTCGGGCTACTCTGGAAACACCATATATTTT. Translation gives CASSLEESGYSGNTIYF. The full variable domain, its missing parts supplied by reference TRBV5-5 and TRBJ1-3, is DAGVTQSPTHLIKTRGQQVTLRCSPISGHKSVSWYQQVLGQGPQFIFQYYEKEERGRGNFPDRFSARQFPNYSSELNVNALLLGDSALYLCASSLEESGYSGNTIYFGEGSWLTVV.

The rearrangement links TRBV19 to TRBJ1-1; D is unresolved. The CDR3 extends over 14 amino acids. Germline V gene data show CDR1 as LNHDA and CDR2 as SQIVND (reference sequence). V shed 5 bases and J shed 0 bases, with 10 bases lying between them. CDR3 in DNA: TGTGCCAGTAGTGCCCGACCGATGAACACTGAAGCTTTCTTT. Translating it yields CASSARPMNTEAFF.

The chain is built from TRBV4-1 and TRBJ2-7; 8 bases map to TRBD2. The ends lost 0 bases at V and 0 bases at J; junction bases unmatched: 7. There are 17 residues in the CDR3. Germline assignment: CDR1 MGHRA and CDR2 YSYEKL. CDR3 sequence: CASSQETLAASSYEQYF. CDR3 in DNA: TGCGCCAGCAGCCAAGAGACACTAGCGGCTAGCTCCTACGAGCAGTACTTC.

This chain joins TRBV19 and TRBJ1-2; TRBD1 aligns across 7 bases. V trimming: 3 bases; J trimming: 0 bases; junction bases outside the gene matches: 10. The V gene's germline CDR1 is LNHDA and CDR2 SQIVND (reference sequence). The CDR3 is made up of 17 amino acids. The CDR3 here is CASSIRTGKFPNYGYTF. CDR3 nucleotide sequence: TGTGCCAGTAGTATCAGGACAGGAAAGTTCCCTAACTATGGCTACACCTTC.

V is TRBV6-1 and J is TRBJ1-5; D is uncertain. The ends were cut back, 2 bases at V and 4 bases at J, with 18 bases in the middle. This CDR3 has 17 amino acids. CDR1 is MNHNS, CDR2 SASEGT, per germline. The CDR3 region is CASSETGFWGKNQPQHF. CDR3 sequence (DNA): TGTGCCAGCAGTGAAACGGGCTTTTGGGGAAAAAATCAGCCCCAGCATTTT.

The rearrangement joins TRBV4-1 to TRBJ2-3; 10 bases fit TRBD2. The CDR3 length is 19 residues. V shed 6 bases and J 0 bases; nucleotides not matched to a gene: 15. Looked up from germline, CDR1 is MGHRA and CDR2 is YSYEKL. The CDR3 here is CASRLRTSGGGASTDTQYF. Here the CDR3 DNA reads TGCGCCAGCAGACTCAGAACAAGCGGGGGGGGTGCTAGCACAGATACGCAGTATTTT.

The chain links TRBV7-6 to TRBJ2-1; D not certain. Trimming took 2 bases from V and 5 from J, leaving 10 bases between them. Per the germline V gene, CDR1 is SGHVS and CDR2 is FNYEAQ. The CDR3 runs 14 residues. DNA for the CDR3: TGTGCCAGCAGCTTAACAGTCTCGAACAATGAGCAGTTCTTC. It translates to CASSLTVSNNEQFF.

V gene TRBV15 combines with J gene TRBJ2-5, with D perhaps TRBD1 (6 bases). Germline-derived CDR1 and CDR2 are LNHNV and YYDKDF (reference sequence). V was pared by 4 bases and J by 7 bases, with 13 bases between. The CDR3 is 13 residues long. The CDR3 here is CATSTGEKVTQYF. The CDR3 DNA is TGTGCCACCAGCACAGGGGAAAAGGTGACCCAGTACTTC.